This T cell receptor beta chain was captured in a study of blood T cell repertoires in COVID-19. Source study methods: Scientists estimated how many nucleated cells there were by amplifying reference gene primers. The data were produced by immunoSEQ multiplex PCR, yet TCRdb's version contains in-frame clones alone and is incomplete. V and J calls and clone size follow that table, whereas D and trimming were derived from the DNA. The repertoire includes 250,000 to 350,000 clones, about 88% of them detected once, and approximately 1.5% sits in the top ten. The sequenced sample was peripheral blood. The origin of this receptor is a human donor with COVID-19, enrolled during active disease. The donor label of this sample is uncertain.

The CDR3 reads CASSPVGRGSSVNTEAFF. CDR3 DNA: TGCGCCAGCAGCCCGGTGGGCAGGGGGTCGTCTGTGAACACTGAAGCTTTCTTT. This chain uses TRBV5-1 with TRBJ1-1; 7 positions match TRBD1. The ends lost 4 bases at V and 0 bases at J; junction bases unmatched: 15. CDR1 is SGHRS and CDR2 is YFSETQ in the germline V gene. The CDR3 totals 18 residues. The variable domain in full, completed from reference TRBV5-1 and TRBJ1-1, reads KAGVTQTPRYLIKTRGQQVTLSCSPISGHRSVSWYQQTPGQGLQFLFEYFSETQRNKGNFPGRFSGRQFSNSRSEMNVSTLELGDSALYLCASSPVGRGSSVNTEAFFGQGTRLTVV.